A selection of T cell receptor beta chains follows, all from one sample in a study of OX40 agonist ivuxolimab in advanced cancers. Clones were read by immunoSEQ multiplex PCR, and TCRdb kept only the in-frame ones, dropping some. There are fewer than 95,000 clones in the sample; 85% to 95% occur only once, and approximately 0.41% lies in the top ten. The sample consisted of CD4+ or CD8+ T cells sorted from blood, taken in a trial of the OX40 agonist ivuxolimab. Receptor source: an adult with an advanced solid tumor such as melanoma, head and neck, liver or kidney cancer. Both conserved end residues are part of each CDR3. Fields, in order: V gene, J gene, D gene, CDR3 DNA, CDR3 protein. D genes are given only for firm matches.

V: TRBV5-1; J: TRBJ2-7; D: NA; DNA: TGCGCCAGCAGCTTGGAGGGTCTCTACGAGCAGTACTTC; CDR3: CASSLEGLYEQYF
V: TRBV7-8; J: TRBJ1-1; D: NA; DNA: TGTGCCAGCAGCTTACACCCCCCAGGGGCGAACACTGAAGCTTTCTTT; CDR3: CASSLHPPGANTEAFF
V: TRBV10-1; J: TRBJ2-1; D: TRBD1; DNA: TGCGCCAGCAGTTACAGGGGGCCCCAATTAGGGAATGAGCAGTTCTTC; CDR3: CASSYRGPQLGNEQFF
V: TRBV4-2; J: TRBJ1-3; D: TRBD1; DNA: TGTGCCAGCAGCCAAGCCGGGACAGAGGCTGGAAACACCATATATTTT; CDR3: CASSQAGTEAGNTIYF
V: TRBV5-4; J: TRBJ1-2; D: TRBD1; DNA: TGTGCCAGCGGACAGGACGATCGGGGCTACACCTTC; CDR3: CASGQDDRGYTF
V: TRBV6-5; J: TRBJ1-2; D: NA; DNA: TGTGCCAGCAGCCTAGGACAGCCCTATGGCTACACCTTC; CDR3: CASSLGQPYGYTF
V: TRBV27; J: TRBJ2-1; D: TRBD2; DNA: TGTGCCAGCAGCCCCCCCAGCCGGGGACTAGCGCTCGGCAATGAGCAGTTCTTC; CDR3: CASSPPSRGLALGNEQFF
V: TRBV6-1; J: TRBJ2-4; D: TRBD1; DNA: TGTGCCAGCAGGAGAGAGACAGGGGATAAGAACATTCAGTACTTC; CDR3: CASRRETGDKNIQYF
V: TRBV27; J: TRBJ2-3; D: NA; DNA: TGTGCCACCGCGGGGTTAGGGAGAGATACGCAGTATTTT; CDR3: CATAGLGRDTQYF
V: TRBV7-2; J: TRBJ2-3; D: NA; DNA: TGTGCCAGCAGCCGGGACTCGATCATCTCTAGCACAGATACGCAGTATTTT; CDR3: CASSRDSIISSTDTQYF
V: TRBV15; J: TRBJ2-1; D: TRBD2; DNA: TGTGCCACCAGCAGGCTAGCGGACGACAATGAGCAGTTCTTC; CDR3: CATSRLADDNEQFF
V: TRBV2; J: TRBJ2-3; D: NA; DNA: TGTGCCAGCAGTGAACTACTACTCACAGATACGCAGTATTTT; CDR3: CASSELLLTDTQYF
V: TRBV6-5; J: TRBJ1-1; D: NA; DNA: TGTGCCAGCAGTTACGAGGCAGTTCAAATGGGAGCTTTCTTT; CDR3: CASSYEAVQMGAFF
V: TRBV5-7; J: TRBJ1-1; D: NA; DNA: TGTGCCAGCAGCTTGGGGGGACTAGGGAAAGCTTTCTTT; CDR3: CASSLGGLGKAFF
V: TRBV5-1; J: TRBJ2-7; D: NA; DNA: TGCGCCAGCAGCTTGGCGGATAGCTCCTACGAGCAGTACTTC; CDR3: CASSLADSSYEQYF